Below, one TCR beta chain is given with its context. Its antigen is still unknown. There are no base qualities to consult, and no much larger clone falls within one base. The library came from PCR. Reads for this sample came from a NextSeq 500. Bulk TCR libraries were prepared as previously described, using TCR primers listed in Table S5. Total RNA was purified with the Qiagen AllPrep DNA/RNA kit. Before analysis, reads from multiple sequencing runs of the same library were pooled. The paper's data handling went like this. Reads were retained only if their TCR constant sequence matched exactly, and those retained reads were trimmed to 150 nt and grouped according to their 12-nt molecular barcodes. Within each barcode group, reads were sub-clustered at a 15% Levenshtein threshold, and quality-weighted consensus sequences were built per RNA molecule. Non-functional sequences were excluded, and lower-count sequences lying one edit away from another sequence were also excluded. Barcode sub-clusters with fewer than 20% of the maximum read count were removed, based on fitting two negative binomial distributions. TCRdb ran its own pipeline on the public reads, namely fastp trimming at Q25 and MiXCR clone calling, and kept in-frame beta chains. Each entry merges the rows of one CDR3 protein and shows their most common DNA and genes. For this entry, the V and J calls and clone size follow TCRdb and not the study's own pipeline. A total of approximately 630,000 distinct CDR3 sequences appear in this sample, around 25% of them only once. The leading ten clones occupy approximately 0.75% of the sample.

The CDR3 spans 13 residues, from the cysteine through the phenylalanine. The entry retains the CDR3 DNA only, 39 bases that are in frame from base 1. CDR1 and CDR2 (WNHNN, SYGVQD) derive from the germline V gene (reference sequence). Trimming costs V 4 bases and J 3 bases, and their ends lie 7 bases apart. Libraries of naive CD8 T cells were built from approximately 20,000 to 1,000,000 sorted cells, with 10%, 30% or 50% of the purified RNA used. Naive CD8 T cells were FACS-sorted as CD8+CD4-CCR7+CD45RA+ on a BD FACSAria II into RLT Plus buffer. To test detection sensitivity, Jurkat RNA equal to fewer than 13 TCR copies was added to samples of about 19,000-1,100,000 naive CD8 T cells. Enrichment of CD8 T cells was performed with RosetteSep CD8+ T Cell Enrichment Cocktail and Ficoll-Paque, after which ACK red cell lysis was carried out. The data were taken from a study of molecular identifiers for immune sequencing clone quantification (dated by TCRdb to the late 2010s). Notes on the research overall: For a replicate experiment, RNA from approximately 20,000 or 98,000 naive CD8 T cells was divided into five aliquots, and four of the five aliquots were sequenced. The study was a methods study using CD8 T cells to benchmark molecular-identifier clustering-based TCR repertoire sequencing (MIDCIRS) and TCR RNA copy counting. Findings and caveats that apply to the study as a whole: Clones above 20 RNA copies held over 97% of molecules in CMV-specific effector cells but under 1% in naive cells. Highly expanded clone sizes could be underestimated because identical TCR molecules may share a barcode. The naive libraries included spiked-in Jurkat TCR RNA (about 11 copies' worth), and this RNA is not part of the donor repertoire. Spiked-in Jurkat TCR RNA equal to a single cell's worth was reported to be detectable even within 1,200,000 naive CD8 T cells. When barcode sub-clustering was left out, chimeric consensus sequences inflated TCR diversity, with chimeras reaching as high as 47%. About three recovered TCR RNA copies per cell were obtained by modeling, versus approximately 9 by digital PCR, implying a capture efficiency of 30% to 35%.

Material for sequencing was naive CD8+ T cells from blood, with Jurkat cell RNA spiked in. The sample's cell subset or site label is to be understood as: FACS-sorted CD8+CD4-CCR7+CD45RA+ naive T cells. The TCR comes from a human donor in good health. Some libraries in this study had Jurkat cell RNA spiked in. This chain is built from TRBV10-1 and TRBJ1-3; the D gene is not confidently resolved. The bases read TGCGCCAGCAGTGTCGGATTTGGAAACACCATATATTTT. This yields the protein CASSVGFGNTIYF.